This T cell receptor beta chain was obtained from a study of identical twins. Findings and limits, study-wide: There is a chance that invariant MAIT and iNKT cells partially muddied zero-insertion analyses.

As concerns this clonotype: Antigen: not known.

With no exceptions, donors were healthy Caucasians. CDR3 size: 18 residues. The J segment lost 0 bases and the V segment lost 3 bases, leaving 10 bases of the junction unmatched. The V gene's germline CDR1 is DFQATT and CDR2 SNEGSKA (reference sequence). Template switching supplied a universal primer site; unique molecular identifiers were carried on the cDNA. TCRdb re-analysed the 5' RACE reads in MiXCR, keeping a single row per CDR3 protein. The table has 450,000 to 600,000 distinct CDR3 sequences, more than 20% seen once. These records were also assigned to another study, of yellow fever vaccine responses in identical twins.

The sequenced sample consisted of CD4+ T cells sorted from blood. The TCR comes from a woman aged 18 to 35 in good health. This chain links TRBV20-1 with TRBJ2-1, with 11 nucleotides matching TRBD2. The CDR3 coding sequence is TGCAGTGCTAGGGGGGGACTAGCGGAAAAAAGCTCCTACAATGAGCAGTTCTTC. Translated: CSARGGLAEKSSYNEQFF.